This T cell receptor (beta chain) was documented in a study of blood T cell repertoires in COVID-19. On this clone itself: This CDR3 is also generated by other DNA sequences in the sample.

TCRdb keeps only in-frame clones here, not all; method: immunoSEQ multiplex PCR. This table holds 200,000 to 300,000 clones, over 70% found once. Germline CDR1 LNHDA, CDR2 SQIVND (reference sequence). Trimming shortened V by 3 bases and J by 3 bases, and 11 bases separated the two germline ends. This CDR3 comprises 14 residues. The sample comprised peripheral blood. V and J are TRBV19 and TRBJ1-1, with D perhaps matching TRBD1 (6 bases). The receptor comes from a middle-aged woman who had recovered from COVID-19. CDR3 sequence reads: CASSIGQGYTEAFF. For the CDR3, the DNA is TGTGCCAGTAGTATTGGCCAGGGGTACACTGAAGCTTTCTTT. Combining the CDR3 with reference TRBV19 and TRBJ1-1 gives the whole variable domain DGGITQSPKYLFRKEGQNVTLSCEQNLNHDAMYWYRQDPGQGLRLIYYSQIVNDFQKGDIAEGYSVSREKKESFPLTVTSAQKNPTAFYLCASSIGQGYTEAFFGQGTRLTVV.